This T cell receptor (beta chain) was documented in a study of a mutant IDH1 vaccine in newly diagnosed glioma. Study summary: Treated individuals were about 60% male and 37.5% female, averaging roughly 39 years of age. Receipt of radiotherapy, temozolomide, or both preceded the study, and most received both.

Sequenced by immunoSEQ multiplex PCR; TCRdb stores in-frame clones only, minus some. The sample contains some 70,000 clones, more than 65% of which appear only once. Study-wide findings and caveats: Pseudoprogression seemingly bore no relation to changes in top peripheral T cell clonotypes.

Concerning this clone: Its antigen remains unidentified.

Time point noted: baseline, week 1 (first vaccination visit). Treatment given: pre-vaccination baseline after standard-of-care therapy. Donors' newly diagnosed IDH1-mutant WHO grade 3 or 4 astrocytomas lacked nuclear ATRX. This specimen was PBMCs, taken from a glioma patient treated with radiotherapy, temozolomide or both. The origin of this receptor is a man aged 45 to 65 with glioma.

The CDR3 loop is CASSEDVGEKLFF. The CDR3 DNA follows: TGTGCCAGCAGCGAGGACGTAGGGGAAAAACTGTTTTTT. The chain joins TRBV7-2 to TRBJ1-4; D remains unclear. CDR3 length: 13 amino acids. Germline CDR1 SGHTA, CDR2 FQGNSA. The ends were cut back, 5 bases at V and 8 bases at J, with 12 bases in the middle.